What follows are 7 T cell receptor beta chains derived from one specimen sequenced in a study of OX40 agonist ivuxolimab in advanced cancers. The data were produced by immunoSEQ multiplex PCR, yet TCRdb's version contains in-frame clones alone and is incomplete. The data contain more than 60,000 clones, 85% of them singletons. The input for sequencing was CD4+ or CD8+ T cells sorted from blood, taken in a trial of the OX40 agonist ivuxolimab. All receptors derive from an adult with an advanced solid tumor such as melanoma, head and neck, liver or kidney cancer.

The rearrangement uses TRBV28 and TRBJ1-1; the D gene is possibly TRBD1 (6 bases). Germline V gene data show CDR1 as MDHEN and CDR2 as SYDVKM. CDR3 length equals 12 residues. Between the trimmed V and J ends, which lost 2 bases and 10 bases, there was a span of 11 bases. The CDR3 spells CASSLRGPGAFF. As DNA, the CDR3 is TGTGCCAGCAGTTTACGGGGGCCGGGAGCTTTCTTT. The full variable domain, in which reference TRBV28 and TRBJ1-1 provide the parts outside the CDR3, is DVKVTQSSRYLVKRTGEKVFLECVQDMDHENMFWYRQDPGLGLRLIYFSYDVKMKEKGDIPEGYSVSREKKERFSLILESASTNQTSMYLCASSLRGPGAFFGQGTRLTVV.

This clone has a single count. CDR3 nucleotide sequence: TGTGCCAGCAGTCCCGGGACAGCGAGCTCCTACGAGCAGTACTTC. It translates to CASSPGTASSYEQYF. The chain joins TRBV28 to TRBJ2-5; TRBD1 aligns across 7 bases. The DNA end is more similar to TRBJ2-7, so the J call may be wrong. CDR1 is MDHEN, CDR2 SYDVKM, per germline. CDR3 length: 15 amino acids.

The rearrangement uses TRBV1 and TRBJ1-3; the D segment call TRBD1 is taken from the table without a DNA check. TRBV1 is given as a pseudogene. The CDR3 is 16 residues long. This CDR3 is CTSSQPLGPSGNTIYF. CDR3 coding DNA: TGCACCAGCAGCCAACCTTTGGGCCCCTCTGGAAACACCATATATTTT.

This clone has more than one count but fewer than ten. This rearrangement joins TRBV6-5 to TRBJ1-5, with D hard to call. The CDR3 sequence is 13 residues long. Germline values: CDR1 MNHEY, CDR2 SVGAGI. Trimming took 6 bases from V and 2 from J, leaving 8 bases between them. CDR3: CASSPGRNQPQHF. The CDR3 DNA is TGTGCCAGCAGCCCGGGTCGCAATCAGCCCCAGCATTTT.

Of note for this clone: Other DNA sequences of this sample code for an identical CDR3. This chain connects TRBV11-3 to TRBJ2-5, with 12 bases fitting TRBD2. Germline CDR1 is SGHNT and CDR2 is YENEEA. The CDR3 totals 15 residues. The J segment lost 2 bases and the V segment lost 5 bases, leaving 3 bases of the junction unmatched. As DNA, the CDR3 is TGTGCCAGCAGCCCGGGACTAGCGGGTCAAGAGACCCAGTACTTC. It specifies CASSPGLAGQETQYF.

A single count supports this clone. This chain links TRBV5-1 with TRBJ2-7; 11 nucleotides align to TRBD2. V dropped 3 bases and J dropped 1; count of bases not matched to a gene: 6. Germline CDR1 is SGHRS and CDR2 is YFSETQ. This CDR3 comprises 16 residues. Here the CDR3 reads CASSYTSGSGSYEQYF. Written as DNA, the CDR3 is TGCGCCAGCAGCTATACTAGCGGGAGTGGGTCCTACGAGCAGTACTTC.

The CDR3 reads CASSPQGAGETQYF. The CDR3 DNA is TGTGCCAGCAGCCCCCAGGGGGCGGGAGAGACCCAGTACTTC. This chain joins TRBV11-2 and TRBJ2-5; TRBD1 aligns across 8 bases. This CDR3 contains 14 residues. V trimming: 5 bases; J trimming: 4 bases; junction bases outside the gene matches: 6. Germline V gene lookup returns CDR1 SGHAT and CDR2 FQNNGV. The entire variable domain, with the rest obtained from reference TRBV11-2 and TRBJ2-5, is as follows: EAGVAQSPRYKIIEKRQSVAFWCNPISGHATLYWYQQILGQGPKLLIQFQNNGVVDDSQLPKDRFSAERLKGVDSTLKIQPAKLEDSAVYLCASSPQGAGETQYFGPGTRLLVL.